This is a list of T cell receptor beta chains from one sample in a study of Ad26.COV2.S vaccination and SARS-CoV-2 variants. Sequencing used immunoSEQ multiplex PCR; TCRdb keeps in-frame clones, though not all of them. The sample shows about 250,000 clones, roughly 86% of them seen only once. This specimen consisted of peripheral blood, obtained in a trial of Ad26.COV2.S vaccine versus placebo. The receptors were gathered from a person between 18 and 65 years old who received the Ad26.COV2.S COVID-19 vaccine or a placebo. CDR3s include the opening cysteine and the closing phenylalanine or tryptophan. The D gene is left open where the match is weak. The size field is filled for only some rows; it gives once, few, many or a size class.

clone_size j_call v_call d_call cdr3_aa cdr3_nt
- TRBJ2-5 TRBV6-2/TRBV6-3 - CASSTSMGETQYF TGTGCCAGCAGCACCTCTATGGGGGAGACCCAGTACTTC
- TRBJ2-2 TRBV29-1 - CSVEPRRGGELFF TGCAGCGTTGAACCCAGGAGGGGCGGGGAGCTGTTTTTT
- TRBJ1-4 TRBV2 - CASRRDRVGEKLFF TGTGCCAGCCGCAGGGATCGGGTTGGTGAAAAACTGTTTTTT
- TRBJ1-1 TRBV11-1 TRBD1 CASSSLGRTGGTEAFF TGTGCCAGCAGCTCCTTAGGTCGGACAGGGGGCACTGAAGCTTTCTTT
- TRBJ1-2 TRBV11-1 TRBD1 CASSLRQGYGYTF TGTGCCAGCAGCTTGAGACAGGGCTATGGCTACACCTTC
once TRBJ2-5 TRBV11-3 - CASSKGMKETQYF TGTGCCAGCTCCAAAGGGATGAAGGAGACCCAGTACTTC
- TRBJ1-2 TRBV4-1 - CASSQAQTQPNYGYTF TGCGCCAGCAGCCAAGCCCAGACACAACCTAACTATGGCTACACCTTC
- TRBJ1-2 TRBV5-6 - CASSETRGAGNSYGYTF TGTGCCAGCAGCGAAACCCGGGGGGCAGGAAACTCCTATGGCTACACCTTC
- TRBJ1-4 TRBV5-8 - CASSLNLFQSPKEKLFF TGTGCCAGCAGCTTGAACCTCTTCCAGTCCCCTAAGGAAAAACTGTTTTTT
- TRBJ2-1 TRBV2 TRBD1 CARRDRVGGRSYNEQFF TGTGCCAGACGGGACAGGGTAGGGGGTAGGTCCTACAATGAGCAGTTCTTC
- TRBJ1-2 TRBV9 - CASSVAEGPNYGYTF TGTGCCAGCAGCGTAGCGGAGGGCCCTAACTATGGCTACACCTTC
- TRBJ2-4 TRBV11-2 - CASSLDQQFLAKNIQYF TGTGCCAGCAGCTTAGATCAACAGTTTCTAGCCAAAAACATTCAGTACTTC
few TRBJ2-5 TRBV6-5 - CASTASEEETQYF TGTGCCAGCACCGCTAGCGAGGAAGAGACCCAGTACTTC
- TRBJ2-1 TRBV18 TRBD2 CASTDGTSGNEQFF TGTGCCAGCACGGACGGGACTAGCGGCAATGAGCAGTTCTTC
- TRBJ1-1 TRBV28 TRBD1 CASSPLQGLDTEAFF TGTGCCAGCAGTCCGCTACAGGGGCTCGACACTGAAGCTTTCTTT
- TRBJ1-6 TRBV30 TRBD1 CAWSVTGDLYNSPLHF TGTGCCTGGAGTGTGACAGGGGATCTCTATAATTCACCCCTCCACTTT
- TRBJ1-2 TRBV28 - CASSLSIRGGYTF TGTGCCAGCAGTTTATCAATCAGGGGTGGCTACACCTTC
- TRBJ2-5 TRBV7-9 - CASSRSEGYQETQYF TGTGCCAGCAGCCGCTCTGAGGGGTACCAAGAGACCCAGTACTTC
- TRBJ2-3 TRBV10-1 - CASSGGPFTDTQYF TGCGCCAGCAGCGGAGGGCCCTTCACAGATACGCAGTATTTT
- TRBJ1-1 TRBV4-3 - CASTNVRGSTEAFF TGCGCCAGCACCAATGTGAGGGGAAGCACTGAAGCTTTCTTT
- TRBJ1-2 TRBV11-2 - CASSLETQGYGYTF TGTGCCAGCAGCTTAGAAACCCAGGGGTATGGCTACACCTTC
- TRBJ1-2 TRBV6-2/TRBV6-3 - CASSYGQLYGYTF TGTGCCAGCAGTTACGGTCAGCTGTATGGCTACACCTTC
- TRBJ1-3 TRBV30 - CAWSPIRGSGNTIYF TGTGCCTGGAGTCCGATCAGGGGTTCTGGAAACACCATATATTTT
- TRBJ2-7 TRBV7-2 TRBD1 CASSLRGGASYEQYF TGTGCCAGCAGCTTAAGAGGGGGCGCGTCTTACGAGCAGTACTTC
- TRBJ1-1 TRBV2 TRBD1 CASTPDRDAEAFF TGTGCCAGCACTCCGGACAGGGACGCTGAAGCTTTCTTT
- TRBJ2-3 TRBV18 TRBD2 CASSPAGTSLLDTQYF TGTGCCAGCTCACCAGCCGGGACTAGTCTGCTAGATACGCAGTATTTT
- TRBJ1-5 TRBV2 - CASSEGAGNSQPQHF TGTGCCAGCAGTGAGGGTGCGGGGAATAGTCAGCCCCAGCATTTT
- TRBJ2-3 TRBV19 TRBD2 CASSSRLAQSTDTQYF TGTGCCAGTAGTTCCCGACTAGCGCAAAGCACAGATACGCAGTATTTT
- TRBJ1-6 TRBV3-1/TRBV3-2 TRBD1 CASSPGQGASPLHF TGTGCCAGCAGCCCCGGACAGGGCGCTTCACCCCTCCACTTT
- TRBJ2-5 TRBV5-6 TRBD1 CASSPGTGGWETQYF TGTGCCAGCAGCCCCGGGACAGGGGGGTGGGAGACCCAGTACTTC
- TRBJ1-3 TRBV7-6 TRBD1 CASSPSGGQGGKNTIYF TGTGCCAGCAGCCCGTCGGGGGGACAGGGAGGAAAGAACACCATATATTTT